This T cell receptor (beta chain) came from a study of T cell repertoires in cytomegalovirus infection. TCRdb re-derived calls from the reads in MiXCR, one entry per CDR3 protein. Here the sample spans about 180,000 distinct CDR3 sequences, around 14% being singletons. The CDR3 has 15 residues. Looked up from germline, CDR1 is LNHDA and CDR2 is SQIVND (reference sequence). Trimming removed 3 bases at V and 3 bases at J, with 15 bases between. The sample was PBMCs. The J gene is TRBJ2-7, the V gene TRBV19, with D hard to call. The sequence came from a human donor in good health (CMV status not recorded). Some clones in this sample may be carry-over from other donors' samples. The CDR3 loop is CASSIAARLVYEQYF. DNA for the CDR3: TGTGCCAGTAGTATTGCGGCCAGGTTAGTCTACGAGCAGTACTTC.